These 17 T cell receptor beta chains were all obtained from the same sample, sequenced in a study of T-cell memory formation after mild COVID-19. TCRdb analysed the 5' RACE reads with MiXCR anew, one entry per CDR3 protein. The sample carries roughly 340,000 distinct CDR3 sequences, less than 20% recorded once. Input material: PBMCs or a T cell subset sorted from them (not recorded which). The origin of the receptors is a man between 18 and 29 years old who had mild COVID-19 (a few samples of this study predate the infection). Cell type and time point are not known.

This clonotype was seen only once. The V gene is TRBV29-1, the J gene TRBJ2-5; D remains unclear. Germline CDR1 reads SQVTM; CDR2 reads ANQGSEA. Trimming took off 4 bases at V and 1 base at J, with 10 bases between the two ends. This CDR3 is 13 amino acids long. The CDR3 here is CSVVKVSQETQYF. The CDR3, as DNA: TGCAGCGTTGTAAAGGTTTCCCAAGAGACCCAGTACTTC.

V is TRBV27 and J is TRBJ1-2, with D unclear. V lost 7 bases and J 4 bases, leaving 13 bases between the germline ends. The CDR3 loop spans 13 amino acids. Germline V lookup: CDR1 MNHEY, CDR2 SMNVEV (reference sequence). Written as DNA, the CDR3 is TGTGCCAGCACCACCGCTCCTCGCTATGGCTACACCTTC. Protein: CASTTAPRYGYTF.

V is TRBV20-1 and J is TRBJ2-3; 11 nucleotides align to TRBD2. The CDR3 extends over 14 amino acids. The ends lost 3 bases at V and 5 bases at J; junction bases unmatched: 4. Germline V gives CDR1 DFQATT, CDR2 SNEGSKA (reference sequence). CDR3 sequence (DNA): TGCAGTGCTAGGCAGGGACTAGCGGTAGATACGCAGTATTTT. This translates into CSARQGLAVDTQYF.

The chain joins TRBV9 to TRBJ2-7; 9 positions agree with TRBD1. Germline assignment: CDR1 SGDLS and CDR2 YYNGEE. Losses at the gene ends were 4 bases for V and 4 bases for J; bases not matched to a gene: 9. CDR3 length: 15 amino acids. The chain's CDR3 is CASSPRDRVRYEQYF. The CDR3, as DNA: TGTGCCAGCAGCCCCCGGGACAGGGTGCGGTACGAGCAGTACTTC.

V and J are TRBV28 and TRBJ1-4, with D possibly being TRBD1 (5 bases). CDR3 length: 13 residues. Germline CDR1 is MDHEN and CDR2 is SYDVKM. The V end was cut by 8 bases, the J end by 3 bases, with 10 bases between. The CDR3 sequence is CASGGGANEKLFF. DNA for the CDR3: TGTGCCAGCGGCGGGGGGGCTAATGAAAAACTGTTTTTT.

The rearrangement links TRBV5-1 to TRBJ1-2, with 9 positions matching TRBD1. Trimming cost V 4 bases and J 8 bases; bases outside gene matches: 18. The germline V gene encodes CDR1 SGHRS and CDR2 YFSETQ. This CDR3 has 17 amino acids. Written as DNA, the CDR3 is TGCGCCAGCAGCGGGACCCCCGGGACAGGGTTAATACGCGGCTACACCTTC. This translates into CASSGTPGTGLIRGYTF. The entire variable domain, with the rest obtained from reference TRBV5-1 and TRBJ1-2, is as follows: KAGVTQTPRYLIKTRGQQVTLSCSPISGHRSVSWYQQTPGQGLQFLFEYFSETQRNKGNFPGRFSGRQFSNSRSEMNVSTLELGDSALYLCASSGTPGTGLIRGYTFGSGTRLTVV.

This clonotype was seen a handful of times. This chain links TRBV29-1 with TRBJ2-3; perhaps D is TRBD1 or TRBD2 (5 bases each). The V gene's germline CDR1 is SQVTM and CDR2 ANQGSEA. CDR3 length equals 14 residues. Between the trimmed V and J ends, which lost 7 bases and 2 bases, there was a span of 16 bases. The CDR3 coding sequence is TGCAGCGGGCGTCGGGGCGCGGACACAGATACGCAGTATTTT. This translates into CSGRRGADTDTQYF.

The J gene is TRBJ1-1, the V gene TRBV7-9, with no clear D. This CDR3 is 11 amino acids long. V lost 5 bases and J lost 8, with 9 bases in between. Germline-derived CDR1 and CDR2 are SEHNR and FQNEAQ (reference sequence). CDR3 DNA sequence: TGTGCCAGCAGCCTTCGGGAAGAAGCTTTCTTT. Translated, it gives CASSLREEAFF.

The chain is built from TRBV20-1 and TRBJ1-5; no clear D gene. Per germline, CDR1 DFQATT and CDR2 SNEGSKA (reference sequence). The CDR3 has 14 amino acids. V lost 2 bases, J lost 1 base, and 9 bases lay in between. The CDR3 loop reads CSARYGRSNQPQHF. CDR3 nucleotides: TGCAGTGCTAGATATGGACGGAGCAATCAGCCCCAGCATTTT.

The V gene is TRBV2, the J gene TRBJ2-1, with D perhaps assigned TRBD1 or TRBD2 (6 bases each). The germline CDR1 and CDR2 sequences are SNHLY and FYNNEI. The germline V and J ends were trimmed by 7 bases and 10 bases, with 17 bases remaining between them. This CDR3 is 13 amino acids long. This CDR3 is CASKVGGILEQFF. The CDR3 DNA sequence: TGTGCCAGCAAGGTGGGGGGCATATTGGAGCAGTTCTTC. The whole variable domain, remainder taken from reference TRBV2 and TRBJ2-1, is EPEVTQTPSHQVTQMGQEVILRCVPISNHLYFYWYRQILGQKVEFLVSFYNNEISEKSEIFDDQFSVERPDGSNFTLKIRSTKLEDSAMYFCASKVGGILEQFFGPGTRLTVL.

The CDR3 protein is CASSQVQGGEQYV. The CDR3 region has the DNA TGCGCCAGCAGCCAAGTCCAGGGCGGCGAGCAGTACGTC. The V gene is TRBV4-3, the J gene TRBJ2-7; tentatively, D is TRBD1 (5 bases). CDR1 and CDR2 from the germline V gene are LGHNA and YSLEER. V gave up 1 base and J gave up 6 bases, with 10 bases separating them. The CDR3 is 13 residues long.

This chain connects TRBV10-3 to TRBJ2-1; 12 bases align to TRBD2. Germline V gene lookup returns CDR1 ENHRY and CDR2 SYGVKD. After removal of 11 bases from V and 8 bases from J, the junction contained 7 bases not matched to a gene. This CDR3 region has 13 residues. DNA of the CDR3: TGTGCCGTATGGACTAGCGGGGTGGATGAGCAGTTCTTC. This codes for CAVWTSGVDEQFF.

This clonotype was picked up many times. One end of the junction does not line up with germline, which may come from a read error. The chain links TRBV7-3 to TRBJ2-1; D may be TRBD1 (6 bases). This CDR3 is built from 13 residues. Germline V gene data show CDR1 as SGHTA and CDR2 as FQGTGA. In DNA, the CDR3 is TGTGCCAGCAGCCCTCTTCGGACAGCGCCTCCCGTCTTC. This gives the protein CASSPLRTAPPVF.

This clonotype was detected only once. The CDR3 nucleotides are TGCAGCGTTGGCCCTGCTCTGAAGGAGGGTGGCTACACCTTC. Translated, it gives CSVGPALKEGGYTF. The chain recombines TRBV29-1 with TRBJ1-2; D is unclear. Per the germline V gene, CDR1 is SQVTM and CDR2 is ANQGSEA. Trimming removed 4 bases at V and 7 bases at J, with 19 bases between. The CDR3 spans 14 residues.

The CDR3 region has the DNA TGTGCCAGCAGCTGGAGGGGGTTTAACACTGAAGCTTTCTTT. This codes for CASSWRGFNTEAFF. The chain couples TRBV7-8 to TRBJ1-1; D is possibly TRBD1 (6 bases). Trimming removed 4 bases at V and 2 bases at J, with 11 bases between. This CDR3 contains 14 residues. Germline V gene sequence: CDR1 SGHVS, CDR2 FQNEAQ.

The J gene is TRBJ1-1, the V gene TRBV20-1; D not certain. V lost 4 bases, J lost 2 bases, and 5 bases lay in between. This CDR3 region has 11 residues. Germline CDR1 DFQATT, CDR2 SNEGSKA (reference sequence). The CDR3 protein is CSAMLNTEAFF. The CDR3 DNA follows: TGCAGTGCTATGCTTAACACTGAAGCTTTCTTT.

There are a few counts of this clonotype. This chain links TRBV2 with TRBJ2-3, with TRBD2 identical over 8 bases. This CDR3 has 15 amino acids. The germline gives CDR1 SNHLY, CDR2 FYNNEI. V shed 4 bases and J 8 bases; nucleotides not matched to a gene: 11. CDR3 amino acids: CASSAGGGYRATQYF. CDR3 in DNA: TGTGCCAGCAGTGCTGGCGGGGGGTATAGAGCTACGCAGTATTTT.